Sequencing of this TCR beta chain was carried out in a study of blood T cell repertoires in COVID-19. Study-wide context: The United States, Italy and Spain provided the acute and convalescent COVID-19 samples. Sources were T cells, B-cell-depleted T cells, or PBMCs; the material itself was cDNA or gDNA.

The repertoire was sequenced with immunoSEQ multiplex PCR; TCRdb's copy has only in-frame clones and lacks some. The sample consists of roughly 200,000 clones, 75% to 90% of them appearing once. Researchers sorted participants into cohorts using their self-reported clinical history. In the 2 weeks before study entry, exposed participants met a COVID-19 case, which was PCR-confirmed or clinician-diagnosed. This CDR3 has 15 residues. The V and J ends lost 3 bases and 1 base respectively, with 12 bases between them. Per the germline V gene, CDR1 is LNHDA and CDR2 is SQIVND (reference sequence). The source is a woman in her twenties or thirties who had been exposed to COVID-19. V is TRBV19 and J is TRBJ1-1; perhaps TRBD1 as D (5 bases). Specimen: PBMCs or T cells enriched from blood (not recorded which). DNA for the CDR3: TGTGCCAGTAGTATGGGGGGGGTAGGGAACACTGAAGCTTTCTTT. It specifies CASSMGGVGNTEAFF. The full variable domain, in which reference TRBV19 and TRBJ1-1 provide the parts outside the CDR3, is DGGITQSPKYLFRKEGQNVTLSCEQNLNHDAMYWYRQDPGQGLRLIYYSQIVNDFQKGDIAEGYSVSREKKESFPLTVTSAQKNPTAFYLCASSMGGVGNTEAFFGQGTRLTVV.